The rows below give T cell receptor beta chains drawn from one sample of a study of Tregs in tolerant kidney transplant recipients. Sequencing used immunoSEQ multiplex PCR; TCRdb keeps in-frame clones, though not all of them. This sample has about 240,000 clones; 84% occur once, and the top ten carry less than 0.75%. The sequenced material came from CD4+ T cells from blood. These receptors all stem from a human donor in good health. CDR3s include the opening cysteine and the closing phenylalanine or tryptophan. A D gene is named only where the DNA matches it firmly.

d_gene,v_gene,j_gene,CDR3aa
NA,TRBV30,TRBJ1-1,CAWRDTHTEAFF
TRBD1,TRBV18,TRBJ2-6,CASSPLTGAPLRSGANVLTF
NA,TRBV18,TRBJ2-5,CASSPQGIQETQYF
TRBD2,TRBV6-4,TRBJ2-1,CASSDSLAAYNEQFF
TRBD1,TRBV19,TRBJ1-2,CASSIGQGVTGGYTF
NA,TRBV6-5,TRBJ2-1,CASGRNEQFF
NA,TRBV27,TRBJ2-1,CASVREHNEQFF
NA,TRBV6-1,TRBJ2-2,CASRDQRNTGELFF
NA,TRBV19,TRBJ2-7,CASSIGGQGIYEQYF
NA,TRBV18,TRBJ2-3,CASSLPGPKRTDTQYF
NA,TRBV6-5,TRBJ1-5,CASSQVGGRQPQHF
NA,TRBV2,TRBJ1-2,CASSEGGHGHTF
NA,TRBV5-8,TRBJ1-3,CASRPRGSGNTIYF
NA,TRBV6-1,TRBJ2-5,CASSEAPSGVKTQYF
NA,TRBV18,TRBJ1-4,CASSLLAHEKLFF
TRBD2,TRBV4-1,TRBJ2-1,CASSQGLAGGLSTTSGQFF
NA,TRBV6-4,TRBJ2-5,CASRYGQLQETQYF
TRBD2,TRBV10-2,TRBJ2-5,CASSRGGLGTQYF
TRBD1,TRBV6-5,TRBJ2-7,CASSPPGQGAYEQYF
TRBD1,TRBV29-1,TRBJ2-7,CSAGRGTGNEQYF
TRBD2,TRBV5-6,TRBJ2-3,CASSLGGASVTQYF
TRBD1,TRBV4-1,TRBJ1-2,CASSQDRGRGYGYTF
NA,TRBV6-1,TRBJ2-5,CASSEFGSQETQYF
NA,TRBV30,TRBJ1-5,CAWSVGQPQHF
NA,TRBV20-1,TRBJ1-2,CSAFPHYGYTF
NA,TRBV19,TRBJ1-3,CASSILGSGNTIYF
NA,TRBV7-9,TRBJ1-3,CASSPAWVRGNTIYF
NA,TRBV7-9,TRBJ2-2,CASSPPRQSAGELFF
NA,TRBV6-1,TRBJ2-5,CASSEGTGPETQYF
NA,TRBV6-6,TRBJ1-1,CASSYSRSEAFF
NA,TRBV10-3,TRBJ2-1,CAISELGGPDEQFF
TRBD2,TRBV4-1,TRBJ2-1,CASSQQRREVSGEQFF
NA,TRBV5-4,TRBJ1-1,CASSLDGRQNTEAFF